Listed here are 7 T cell receptor beta chains from one sample, sequenced in a study of shared clonotypes between healthy human individuals. Using immunoSEQ multiplex PCR, the repertoire was profiled, and TCRdb retains in-frame clones only, with some absent. The sample has about 2 million clones; 85% to 95% are singletons. Sample: naive CD4+ T cells sorted from blood. Subset given: CD45RA+ positively selected. The receptor source for this set is a young man in good health.

In its sample, this clone was seen once. The chain uses TRBV7-2 and TRBJ2-1, with D hard to call. In germline, CDR1 is SGHTA, CDR2 FQGNSA. V lost 0 bases and J 2 bases, leaving 8 bases between the germline ends. This CDR3 has 15 amino acids. This CDR3 reads CASSLAPDTYNEQFF. CDR3 in DNA: TGTGCCAGCAGCTTAGCTCCCGATACCTACAATGAGCAGTTCTTC.

The V and J genes are TRBV9 and TRBJ1-1, with D tentatively TRBD1 (5 bases). V lost 4 bases and J lost 1, with 14 bases in between. The CDR3 has 15 residues. Germline V gives CDR1 SGDLS, CDR2 YYNGEE. The CDR3 loop is CASSPEHGTNTEAFF. In DNA form, the CDR3 reads TGTGCCAGCAGCCCCGAGCATGGGACGAACACTGAAGCTTTCTTT.

The chain uses TRBV5-4 and TRBJ2-2; D may be TRBD1 or TRBD2 (5 bases each). Trimming shortened V by 1 base and J by 7 bases, and 11 bases separated the two germline ends. Germline-derived CDR1 and CDR2 are SGHNT and YYREEE (reference sequence). This CDR3 comprises 14 residues. The CDR3 region is CASSLNLGVGELFF. CDR3 coding DNA: TGTGCCAGCAGCTTGAATTTGGGGGTCGGGGAGCTGTTTTTT. The variable domain in full, with the rest retrieved from reference TRBV5-4 and TRBJ2-2, is ETGVTQSPTHLIKTRGQQVTLRCSSQSGHNTVSWYQQALGQGPQFIFQYYREEENGRGNFPPRFSGLQFPNYSSELNVNALELDDSALYLCASSLNLGVGELFFGEGSRLTVL.

This clone was observed a few times. The J gene is TRBJ1-6, the V gene TRBV7-2; D remains unclear. The V end was cut by 2 bases, the J end by 9 bases, with 5 bases between. Germline CDR1 reads SGHTA; CDR2 reads FQGNSA. The CDR3 spans 12 residues. The DNA for the CDR3 is TGTGCCAGCAGCTTACAGAGTTCACCCCTCCACTTT. Its translation: CASSLQSSPLHF.

The chain is built from TRBV30 and TRBJ2-5; TRBD2 aligns across 7 bases. V gave up 0 bases and J gave up 7 bases; unmatched junction bases: 8. CDR1 is GTSNPN and CDR2 is SVGIG in the germline V gene (reference sequence). This CDR3 has 14 amino acids. This chain's CDR3 is CAWSVLREKGTQYF. CDR3 nucleotide sequence: TGTGCCTGGAGTGTATTGCGGGAGAAGGGGACCCAGTACTTC.

The chain employs TRBV21-1 and TRBJ2-1. TRBV21-1 is noted as a pseudogene. CDR3 length: 15 amino acids. CDR3 in DNA: TGTGCCAGCAGCTTTACGGATACCATGGTCGATGAGCAGTTCTTC. It codes for CASSFTDTMVDEQFF.

The chain has TRBV7-2 and TRBJ2-3, with D hard to call. Trimming left V 2 bases short and J 7 bases short, with 16 bases between. The CDR3 covers 15 residues. The germline CDR1 and CDR2 sequences are SGHTA and FQGNSA. The CDR3 DNA sequence: TGTGCCAGCAGCTTAACACTCAACGCGGCGTATACGCAGTATTTT. Its protein product is CASSLTLNAAYTQYF.